The clone carrying this T cell receptor beta chain is a singleton in its sample. Its matching antigen is unknown. This CDR3 comprises 15 residues. Germline CDR1 reads LGHDT; CDR2 reads YNNKEL (reference sequence). V was clipped by 4 bases and J by 6 bases; unmatched bases: 10. Random-hexamer reverse transcription was applied to about 0.45 to 1 ug RNA. Across 54 Vbeta and 13 Jbeta, TCR beta CDR3 was amplified with immunoSEQ multiplex PCR. TCRdb itself ran the immunoSEQ multiplex PCR reads through MiXCR, one entry per CDR3 protein. The sample has 200,000 to 250,000 distinct CDR3 sequences, 80% to 95% seen once; the top ten hold approximately 0.13%. This entry comes from a study of CD8 T cells in Susac syndrome. Sequencing of TCR beta was performed on blood CD8+ T cells and on blood CD4+ T cells. The multiple sclerosis control group consisted of treatment-naive patients whose relapsing-remitting disease, which was either stable or active, fulfilled revised McDonald criteria.

Findings and limits, study-wide: As the study acknowledged, the number of individuals who were part of its TCR sequencing and HLA analysis was relatively small.

This chain uses TRBV3-1 with TRBJ2-7; 9 positions agree with TRBD2. This TCR was recovered from a human donor with multiple sclerosis. The sample was CD8+ T cells from PBMCs. The CDR3 loop reads CASSPDGLATIEQYF. In DNA, the CDR3 is TGTGCCAGCAGCCCTGACGGACTAGCGACAATCGAGCAGTACTTC.